The text below deals with one T cell receptor (beta chain). Its antigen is still unknown. This entry is derived from a study of cytomegalovirus exposure and HLA in healthy donors. Points from the study as a whole: Overall, approximately 150 TCR beta chains were annotated as cytomegalovirus-associated. It was reported that the classifier diagnosed cytomegalovirus status with high specificity and sensitivity in both the original and validation cohorts. CMV serostatus was the only recorded immune exposure for donors.

Vbeta (60) and Jbeta (13) primers were used in the PCR. Profiled with immunoSEQ multiplex PCR; TCRdb holds only in-frame clones, not every one. Seen here are 150,000 to 200,000 clones, over 75% observed once, and the top ten hold roughly 8.8%. The CDR3 sequence is 14 residues long. In germline, CDR1 is MGHDK, CDR2 SYGVNS. Trimming took off 3 bases at V and 4 bases at J, with 12 bases between the two ends. The clonotype was recovered from a man between 18 and 35 years old in good health and CMV-seropositive. Material: PBMCs. The J gene is TRBJ1-2, the V gene TRBV25-1; unclear D gene. This chain's CDR3 is CASSDRWETYGYTF. The CDR3 DNA sequence: TGTGCCAGCAGTGATAGGTGGGAGACCTATGGCTACACCTTC.